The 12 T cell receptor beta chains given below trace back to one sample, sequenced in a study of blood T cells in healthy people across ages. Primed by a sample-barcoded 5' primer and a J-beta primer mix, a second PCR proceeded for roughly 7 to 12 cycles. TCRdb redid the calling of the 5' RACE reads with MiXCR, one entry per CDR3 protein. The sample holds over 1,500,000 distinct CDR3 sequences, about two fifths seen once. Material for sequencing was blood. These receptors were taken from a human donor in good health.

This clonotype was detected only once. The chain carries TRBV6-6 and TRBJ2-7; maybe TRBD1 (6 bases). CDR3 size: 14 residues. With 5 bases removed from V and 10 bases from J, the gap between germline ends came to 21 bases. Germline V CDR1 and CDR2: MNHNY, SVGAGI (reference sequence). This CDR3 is CASSDYRVGEIQYF. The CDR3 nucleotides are TGTGCCAGCAGTGATTACAGGGTGGGAGAGATCCAGTACTTC.

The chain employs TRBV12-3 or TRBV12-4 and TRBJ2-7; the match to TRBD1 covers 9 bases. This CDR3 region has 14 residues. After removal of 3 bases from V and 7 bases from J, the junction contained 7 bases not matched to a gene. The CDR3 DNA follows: TGTGCCAGCAGTTTTTTGGACAGGGGCGGGGAGCAGTACTTC. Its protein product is CASSFLDRGGEQYF.

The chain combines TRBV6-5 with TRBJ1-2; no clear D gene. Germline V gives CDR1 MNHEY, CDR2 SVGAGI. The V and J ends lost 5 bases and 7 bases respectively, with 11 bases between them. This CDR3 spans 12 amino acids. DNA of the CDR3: TGTGCCAGCAGTACGACCCCCGGTGGCTACACCTTC. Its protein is CASSTTPGGYTF.

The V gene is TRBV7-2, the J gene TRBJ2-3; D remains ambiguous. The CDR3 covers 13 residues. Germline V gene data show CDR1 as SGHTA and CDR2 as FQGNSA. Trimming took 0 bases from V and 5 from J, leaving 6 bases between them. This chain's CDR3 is CASSLALIDTQYF. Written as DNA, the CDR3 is TGTGCCAGCAGCTTAGCCCTAATAGATACGCAGTATTTT.

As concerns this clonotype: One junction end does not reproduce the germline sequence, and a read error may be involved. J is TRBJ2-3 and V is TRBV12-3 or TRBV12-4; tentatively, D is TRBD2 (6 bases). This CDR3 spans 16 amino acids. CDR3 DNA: TGTGCCAGGAGTTTAGGTGGAGGGTTATCTACAGATACGCAGTATTTT. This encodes CARSLGGGLSTDTQYF.

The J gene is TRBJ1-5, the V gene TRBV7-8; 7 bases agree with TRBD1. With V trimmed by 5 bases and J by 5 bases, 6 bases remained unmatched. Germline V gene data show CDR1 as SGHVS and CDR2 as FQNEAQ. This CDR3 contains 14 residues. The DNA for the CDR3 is TGTGCCAGCAGCCCCGGACAGGAATATCAGCCCCAGCATTTT. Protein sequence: CASSPGQEYQPQHF.

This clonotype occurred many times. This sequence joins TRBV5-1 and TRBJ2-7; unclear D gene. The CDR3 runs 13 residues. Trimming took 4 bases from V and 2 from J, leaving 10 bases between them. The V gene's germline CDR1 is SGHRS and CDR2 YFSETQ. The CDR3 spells CASSLQKTYEQYF. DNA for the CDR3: TGCGCCAGCAGCCTGCAAAAAACCTACGAGCAGTACTTC.

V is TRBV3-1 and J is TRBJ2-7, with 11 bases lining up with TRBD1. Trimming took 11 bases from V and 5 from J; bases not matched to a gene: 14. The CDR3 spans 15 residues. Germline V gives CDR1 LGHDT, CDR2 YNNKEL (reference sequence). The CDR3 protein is CAWSPGTGGLDEQYF. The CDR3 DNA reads TGTGCCTGGTCTCCCGGGACAGGGGGTTTAGACGAGCAGTACTTC.

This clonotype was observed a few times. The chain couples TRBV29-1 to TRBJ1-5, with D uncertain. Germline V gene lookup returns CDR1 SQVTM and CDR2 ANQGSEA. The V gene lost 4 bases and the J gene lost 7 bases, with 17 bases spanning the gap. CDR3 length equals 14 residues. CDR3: CSVGSGTPGQPQHF. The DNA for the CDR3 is TGCAGCGTTGGATCGGGCACTCCGGGGCAGCCCCAGCATTTT.

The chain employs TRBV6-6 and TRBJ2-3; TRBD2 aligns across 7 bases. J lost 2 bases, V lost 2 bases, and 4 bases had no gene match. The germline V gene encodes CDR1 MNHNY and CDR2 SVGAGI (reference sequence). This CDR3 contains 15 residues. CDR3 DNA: TGTGCCAGCAGTTACCGGCTAGCGGACACAGATACGCAGTATTTT. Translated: CASSYRLADTDTQYF.

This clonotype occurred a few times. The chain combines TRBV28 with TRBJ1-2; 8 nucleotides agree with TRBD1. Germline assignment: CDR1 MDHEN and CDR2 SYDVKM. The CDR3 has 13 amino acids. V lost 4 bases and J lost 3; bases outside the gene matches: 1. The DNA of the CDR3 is TGTGCCAGCAGTTCCAGGGGGCACTATGGCTACACCTTC. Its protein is CASSSRGHYGYTF.

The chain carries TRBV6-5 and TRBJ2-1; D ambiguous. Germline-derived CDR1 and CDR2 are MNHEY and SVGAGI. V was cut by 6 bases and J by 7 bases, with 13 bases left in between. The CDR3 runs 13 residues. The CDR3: CASRNTVVNEQFF. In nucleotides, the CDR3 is TGTGCCAGCAGGAACACAGTAGTAAATGAGCAGTTCTTC.